Shown below are 2 T cell receptor beta chains from a single sample sequenced in a study of tumor and adjacent non-tumor tissue in lung cancer. No cell sorting was done before RNA was extracted from the tissue. A modified ARM-PCR protocol with three rounds of nested PCR amplified TCRbeta. TCRdb processed the multiplex PCR reads anew with MiXCR; each CDR3 protein has one entry. The sample gives 70,000 to 80,000 distinct CDR3 sequences, 72% of which show up once; around 10% is in the top ten. Sequenced: lung tumor tissue. Receptors were obtained from a woman between 40 and 50 years old with non-small cell lung cancer.

This clonotype was detected only a few times. This likely comes from a read error, as the CDR3 has no conserved phenylalanine or tryptophan at its end. As DNA, the CDR3 is TGTGCCGCCGGAGTAGCGGGAGGGCCAGGTGGGCAGTTCTTA. Its translation is CAAGVAGGPGGQFL. The rearrangement links TRBV10-3 to TRBJ2-1; TRBD2 aligns across 11 bases. The J segment lost 12 bases and the V segment lost 11 bases, leaving 15 bases of the junction unmatched. The germline gives CDR1 ENHRY, CDR2 SYGVKD. The CDR3 is 14 amino acids.

Concerning this clonotype: The conserved final phenylalanine or tryptophan is absent from the CDR3, which likely points to a read error. The DNA is omitted, as the CDR3 cannot be located on it reliably, and the CDR3 follows TCRdb's listing. V usage is TRBV29-1 and J usage is TRBJ2-1; the D call of TRBD1 is as the table states it, not checked on the DNA. The CDR3 numbers 11 amino acids, ends counted. Germline V CDR1 and CDR2: SQVTM, ANQGSEA. CDR3 sequence: CSVTTQGEKFY.